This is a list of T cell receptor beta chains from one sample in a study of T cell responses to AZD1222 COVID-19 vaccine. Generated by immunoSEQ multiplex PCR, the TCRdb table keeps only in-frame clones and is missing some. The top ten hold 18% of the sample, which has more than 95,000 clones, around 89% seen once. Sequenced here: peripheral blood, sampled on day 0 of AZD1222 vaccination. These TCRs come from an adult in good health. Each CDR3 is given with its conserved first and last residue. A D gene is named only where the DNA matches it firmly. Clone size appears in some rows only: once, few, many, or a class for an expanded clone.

CDR3aa: CASSSSPYEQYF; CDR3nt: TGTGCCAGCAGTTCTTCCCCCTACGAGCAGTACTTC; v_gene: TRBV27; abundance: .; d_gene: .; j_gene: TRBJ2-7
CDR3aa: CASTLPRGSTDTQYF; CDR3nt: TGTGCCAGCACCCTTCCCAGGGGAAGCACAGATACGCAGTATTTT; v_gene: TRBV7-9; abundance: .; d_gene: .; j_gene: TRBJ2-3
CDR3aa: CASSLAGSSYEQYF; CDR3nt: TGCGCCAGCAGCTTGGCGGGCAGCTCCTACGAGCAGTACTTC; v_gene: TRBV5-1; abundance: .; d_gene: .; j_gene: TRBJ2-7
CDR3aa: CSVAKTPGLAGEDTQYF; CDR3nt: TGCAGCGTAGCAAAAACTCCGGGACTAGCGGGGGAAGATACGCAGTATTTT; v_gene: TRBV29-1; abundance: .; d_gene: TRBD2; j_gene: TRBJ2-3
CDR3aa: CASSSWTGSTEAFF; CDR3nt: TGTGCCAGCAGTAGCTGGACAGGCAGTACTGAAGCTTTCTTT; v_gene: TRBV25-1; abundance: many; d_gene: TRBD1; j_gene: TRBJ1-1
CDR3aa: CASSIDGRMPQHF; CDR3nt: TGTGCCAGTAGTATAGATGGAAGGATGCCCCAGCATTTT; v_gene: TRBV19; abundance: .; d_gene: .; j_gene: TRBJ1-5
CDR3aa: CASSQERELNTEAFF; CDR3nt: TGCGCCAGCAGCCAAGAAAGGGAGCTGAACACTGAAGCTTTCTTT; v_gene: TRBV4-1; abundance: .; d_gene: .; j_gene: TRBJ1-1
CDR3aa: CATGGVAMISTNEKLFF; CDR3nt: TGTGCCACCGGGGGGGTAGCCATGATCTCAACTAATGAAAAACTGTTTTTT; v_gene: TRBV7-9; abundance: .; d_gene: .; j_gene: TRBJ1-4
CDR3aa: CASSLGQGSYTF; CDR3nt: TGTGCCAGCAGCTTAGGACAGGGAAGCTACACCTTC; v_gene: TRBV7-9; abundance: .; d_gene: TRBD1; j_gene: TRBJ1-2
CDR3aa: CASSQARDRDYGYTF; CDR3nt: TGTGCCAGCAGCCAAGCCCGGGACAGGGACTATGGCTACACCTTC; v_gene: TRBV3-1/TRBV3-2; abundance: .; d_gene: TRBD1; j_gene: TRBJ1-2
CDR3aa: CAITRDSPGELFF; CDR3nt: TGTGCCATAACCCGGGACTCTCCCGGGGAGCTGTTTTTT; v_gene: TRBV10-3; abundance: .; d_gene: .; j_gene: TRBJ2-2
CDR3aa: CASSLDRVLYGYTF; CDR3nt: TGTGCCAGCAGCCTAGACAGGGTCCTGTATGGCTACACCTTC; v_gene: TRBV11-2; abundance: .; d_gene: TRBD1; j_gene: TRBJ1-2
CDR3aa: CASSPLYSNQPQHF; CDR3nt: TGCGCCAGCAGCCCTCTATACAGCAATCAGCCCCAGCATTTT; v_gene: TRBV4-1; abundance: .; d_gene: .; j_gene: TRBJ1-5
CDR3aa: CASSPGTGEEQYF; CDR3nt: TGTGCCAGCTCACCAGGGACAGGGGAGGAGCAGTACTTC; v_gene: TRBV18; abundance: .; d_gene: TRBD1; j_gene: TRBJ2-7
CDR3aa: CAISESRGQGADYGYTF; CDR3nt: TGTGCCATCAGTGAGTCGAGGGGACAGGGGGCGGACTATGGCTACACCTTC; v_gene: TRBV10-3; abundance: .; d_gene: TRBD1; j_gene: TRBJ1-2
CDR3aa: CASSPGSYSGANVLTF; CDR3nt: TGTGCCAGCAGCCCAGGGTCATACTCTGGGGCCAACGTCCTGACTTTC; v_gene: TRBV7-7; abundance: .; d_gene: .; j_gene: TRBJ2-6
CDR3aa: CARTGTVEKLFF; CDR3nt: TGTGCCAGAACCGGGACAGTTGAAAAACTGTTTTTT; v_gene: TRBV21-1; abundance: once; d_gene: .; j_gene: TRBJ1-4
CDR3aa: CASSLVGGPTDTQYF; CDR3nt: TGTGCCAGCAGCTTAGTCGGGGGGCCAACAGATACGCAGTATTTT; v_gene: TRBV11-3; abundance: .; d_gene: .; j_gene: TRBJ2-3
CDR3aa: CSVERPGGNYGYTF; CDR3nt: TGCAGCGTTGAAAGGCCCGGAGGGAACTATGGCTACACCTTC; v_gene: TRBV29-1; abundance: .; d_gene: .; j_gene: TRBJ1-2
CDR3aa: CASRDGSRTGELFF; CDR3nt: TGTGCCAGCAGGGACGGATCCCGCACCGGGGAGCTGTTTTTT; v_gene: TRBV6-5; abundance: .; d_gene: .; j_gene: TRBJ2-2
CDR3aa: CASSLNYDREEDF; CDR3nt: TGTGCCAGCAGCCTAAATTACGACAGGGAGGAGGACTTC; v_gene: TRBV7-9; abundance: .; d_gene: .; j_gene: TRBJ2-7
CDR3aa: CASSSDRGDEKLFF; CDR3nt: TGCGCCAGCAGTTCGGACAGGGGTGATGAAAAACTGTTTTTT; v_gene: TRBV5-1; abundance: once; d_gene: TRBD1; j_gene: TRBJ1-4
CDR3aa: CASSEILGETQYF; CDR3nt: TGCGCCAGCAGTGAGATTTTGGGGGAGACCCAGTACTTC; v_gene: TRBV10-1; abundance: .; d_gene: .; j_gene: TRBJ2-5
CDR3aa: CASSQGQGGDYGYTF; CDR3nt: TGTGCCAGCAGCCAGGGACAGGGCGGGGACTATGGCTACACCTTC; v_gene: TRBV3-1/TRBV3-2; abundance: once; d_gene: TRBD1; j_gene: TRBJ1-2
CDR3aa: CASSPDGQGYSPLHF; CDR3nt: TGTGCCAGCAGCCCAGACGGACAGGGGTATTCACCCCTCCACTTT; v_gene: TRBV3-1/TRBV3-2; abundance: .; d_gene: TRBD1; j_gene: TRBJ1-6
CDR3aa: CASSDSGTSSPDEQYF; CDR3nt: TGTGCCAGCAGTGACTCGGGGACTAGTTCTCCTGACGAGCAGTACTTC; v_gene: TRBV6-4; abundance: .; d_gene: TRBD2; j_gene: TRBJ2-7
CDR3aa: CASSPTLGSNQPQHF; CDR3nt: TGTGCCAGCAGCCCAACATTAGGGAGCAATCAGCCCCAGCATTTT; v_gene: TRBV7-9; abundance: .; d_gene: .; j_gene: TRBJ1-5
CDR3aa: CASSEPDRGSYEQYF; CDR3nt: TGTGCCAGCAGTGAGCCCGACAGGGGGTCCTACGAGCAGTACTTC; v_gene: TRBV6-1; abundance: .; d_gene: TRBD1; j_gene: TRBJ2-7
CDR3aa: CASSRQGVDTQYF; CDR3nt: TGTGCCAGTAGTCGACAGGGCGTAGATACGCAGTATTTT; v_gene: TRBV19; abundance: .; d_gene: TRBD1; j_gene: TRBJ2-3
CDR3aa: CASSETREAQHF; CDR3nt: TGTGCCAGCAGTGAAACGAGAGAGGCCCAGCATTTT; v_gene: TRBV6-1; abundance: .; d_gene: .; j_gene: TRBJ1-5
CDR3aa: CASSTETAYSNQPQHF; CDR3nt: TGTGCCAGCAGCACAGAGACAGCATATAGCAATCAGCCCCAGCATTTT; v_gene: TRBV7-8; abundance: .; d_gene: .; j_gene: TRBJ1-5
CDR3aa: CASSRRAPSTNEKLFF; CDR3nt: TGTGCCAGCAGTAGGCGGGCCCCCTCAACTAATGAAAAACTGTTTTTT; v_gene: TRBV2; abundance: .; d_gene: .; j_gene: TRBJ1-4
CDR3aa: CASSKVWGQDRYGYTF; CDR3nt: TGTGCCAGCAGCAAAGTTTGGGGACAGGATCGCTATGGCTACACCTTC; v_gene: TRBV21-1; abundance: .; d_gene: .; j_gene: TRBJ1-2
CDR3aa: CASSLAPSRDYGYTF; CDR3nt: TGCGCCAGCAGCTTGGCGCCCTCGAGGGACTATGGCTACACCTTC; v_gene: TRBV5-1; abundance: .; d_gene: .; j_gene: TRBJ1-2
CDR3aa: CASSSRAGYSNQPQHF; CDR3nt: TGTGCCAGCAGCTCGAGAGCGGGGTATAGCAATCAGCCCCAGCATTTT; v_gene: TRBV11-2; abundance: .; d_gene: .; j_gene: TRBJ1-5
CDR3aa: CASRISGGAPTYEQYF; CDR3nt: TGTGCCAGCAGAATTAGCGGGGGGGCCCCTACCTACGAGCAGTACTTC; v_gene: TRBV27; abundance: few; d_gene: TRBD2; j_gene: TRBJ2-7
CDR3aa: CAWCTEAFF; CDR3nt: TGTGCCTGGTGCACTGAAGCTTTCTTT; v_gene: TRBV30; abundance: .; d_gene: .; j_gene: TRBJ1-1
CDR3aa: CAWSVSSNQPQHF; CDR3nt: TGTGCCTGGAGTGTTTCAAGCAATCAGCCCCAGCATTTT; v_gene: TRBV30; abundance: .; d_gene: .; j_gene: TRBJ1-5
CDR3aa: CASSLQPGQETQYF; CDR3nt: TGTGCTAGCAGCCTGCAACCGGGGCAAGAGACCCAGTACTTC; v_gene: TRBV7-7; abundance: .; d_gene: .; j_gene: TRBJ2-5
CDR3aa: CASRGSTNEKLFF; CDR3nt: TGTGCCAGCAGGGGATCAACTAATGAAAAACTGTTTTTT; v_gene: TRBV6-5; abundance: .; d_gene: .; j_gene: TRBJ1-4